This passage covers 13 T cell receptor beta chains from one sample sequenced in a study of T-cell reconstitution after alpha-beta-depleted transplantation in children. Researchers prepared the TCRbeta library using unique molecular identifiers, the study reports. MiXCR, run by TCRdb on the PCR reads, gives a single entry per CDR3 protein. This sample has about 120,000 distinct CDR3 sequences, with approximately 10% found just once. Material: PBMCs, obtained before TCRalphabeta/CD19-depleted stem cell transplant. All receptors come from a boy between 2 and 15 years old with acute lymphoblastic leukemia, due to receive a stem cell transplant.

The table lists this clonotype with a few counts. The chain joins TRBV20-1 to TRBJ2-1; D may be TRBD2 (6 bases). The germline V gene has CDR1 DFQATT and CDR2 SNEGSKA (reference sequence). The CDR3 sequence is 15 residues long. Trimming left V 4 bases short and J 5 bases short, with 18 bases between. The CDR3 DNA sequence: TGCAGTGCTACGCGCTCGGGAGATCCCCACAATGAGCAGTTCTTC. It is translated as CSATRSGDPHNEQFF.

The table lists this clonotype with many counts. This chain joins TRBV10-3 and TRBJ2-3; 11 nucleotides match TRBD2. J was trimmed by 4 bases and V by 6 bases; bases with no gene match: 3. Germline-derived CDR1 and CDR2 are ENHRY and SYGVKD. The CDR3 length is 14 residues. CDR3 coding DNA: TGTGCCATCAGCACTAGCGGGAGATCAGATACGCAGTATTTT. This encodes CAISTSGRSDTQYF.

This clonotype was counted a few times. The chain employs TRBV7-8 and TRBJ2-5; D perhaps matches TRBD1 (7 bases). V was trimmed by 7 bases and J by 5 bases, leaving 20 bases between them. Germline CDR1 SGHVS, CDR2 FQNEAQ. This CDR3 spans 15 amino acids. The CDR3: CASILPGEGQETQYF. The CDR3 DNA is TGTGCCAGCATCCTCCCGGGAGAGGGACAGGAGACCCAGTACTTC. The variable domain in full, with the rest retrieved from reference TRBV7-8 and TRBJ2-5, is GAGVSQSPRYKVAKRGQDVALRCDPISGHVSLFWYQQALGQGPEFLTYFQNEAQLDKSGLPSDRFFAERPEGSVSTLKIQRTQQEDSAVYLCASILPGEGQETQYFGPGTRLLVL.

This clonotype was seen repeatedly, ten times or more. The chain links TRBV5-1 to TRBJ2-5, with 7 bases matching TRBD1. The CDR3 is 13 amino acids. Per the germline V gene, CDR1 is SGHRS and CDR2 is YFSETQ. With 4 bases clipped from V and 7 bases from J, the junction kept 7 bases outside the gene matches. This chain's CDR3 is CASSLGQDGTQYF. In DNA, the CDR3 is TGCGCCAGCAGCCTAGGACAGGATGGGACCCAGTACTTC. Supplemented by reference TRBV5-1 and TRBJ2-5, the full variable domain reads KAGVTQTPRYLIKTRGQQVTLSCSPISGHRSVSWYQQTPGQGLQFLFEYFSETQRNKGNFPGRFSGRQFSNSRSEMNVSTLELGDSALYLCASSLGQDGTQYFGPGTRLLVL.

This clonotype was recorded a few times. The chain is built from TRBV7-6 and TRBJ2-7; D unclear. Deletions cut 0 bases from V and 1 base from J, with 13 bases between. Germline V lookup: CDR1 SGHVS, CDR2 FNYEAQ. The CDR3 is made up of 16 amino acids. CDR3 residues: CASSLAGEVSSYEQYF. The CDR3 nucleotides are TGTGCCAGCAGCTTAGCGGGCGAGGTTTCGTCCTACGAGCAGTACTTC.

This chain uses TRBV9 with TRBJ2-1; possible D gene TRBD2, 6 bases. CDR1 and CDR2 (germline): SGDLS, YYNGEE. This CDR3 region has 13 residues. With 4 bases removed from V and 4 bases from J, the gap between germline ends came to 9 bases. The DNA for the CDR3 is TGTGCCAGCAGCCGGACTATTTACAATGAGCAGTTCTTC. Encoded protein: CASSRTIYNEQFF.

A single count supports this clonotype. An end of the junction differs from the germline gene, which may be a read error. The rearrangement uses TRBV29-1 and TRBJ1-3; D may be TRBD1 (5 bases). The germline V gene encodes CDR1 SQVTM and CDR2 ANQGSEA. CDR3 size: 12 residues. The DNA for the CDR3 is TGCAGCGTTGGGAGGGGTGGAAACACCGTATATTTT. As protein: CSVGRGGNTVYF.

The CDR3 DNA sequence: TGTGCCAGCAGCGCCGAGGGGAGGGGTCGAGAGACCCAGTACTTC. This sequence encodes CASSAEGRGRETQYF. The chain recombines TRBV11-2 with TRBJ2-5; TRBD2 agrees at 7 bases. The CDR3 length is 15 residues. CDR1 and CDR2 (germline): SGHAT, FQNNGV. J was trimmed by 4 bases and V by 5 bases; bases with no gene match: 10.

In its sample, this clonotype was seen many times. This chain uses TRBV7-9 with TRBJ1-6; D is perhaps TRBD1 (6 bases). Trimming pared 5 bases from V and 8 bases from J, leaving 16 bases between. Per the germline V gene, CDR1 is SEHNR and CDR2 is FQNEAQ (reference sequence). This CDR3 spans 15 amino acids. The CDR3 nucleotides read TGTGCCAGCAGCCCTCAACCCGGGGGCCATTCACCCCTCCACTTT. Protein sequence: CASSPQPGGHSPLHF.

The gene calls are TRBV4-1 and TRBJ1-3, with 8 bases aligning to TRBD1. Looked up from germline, CDR1 is MGHRA and CDR2 is YSYEKL. V trimming: 0 bases; J trimming: 0 bases; junction bases outside the gene matches: 4. The CDR3 covers 17 residues. CDR3 residues: CASSQDGTGFSGNTIYF. CDR3 bases: TGCGCCAGCAGCCAAGATGGGACAGGCTTCTCTGGAAACACCATATATTTT.

This chain uses TRBV30 with TRBJ1-2; D is perhaps TRBD1 (6 bases). Deletions cut 4 bases from V and 4 bases from J, with 13 bases between. The germline V gene encodes CDR1 GTSNPN and CDR2 SVGIG (reference sequence). This CDR3 is 13 amino acids long. In DNA form, the CDR3 reads TGTGCCTGGAAGGCACAGGGCGGCTATGGCTACACCTTC. It specifies CAWKAQGGYGYTF.

The table lists this clonotype with a few counts. The chain recombines TRBV20-1 with TRBJ1-2; TRBD1 might be the D (6 bases). Trimming pared 3 bases from V and 0 bases from J, leaving 14 bases between. Germline V CDR1 and CDR2: DFQATT, SNEGSKA (reference sequence). The CDR3 is made up of 15 amino acids. The CDR3 DNA sequence: TGCAGTGCTAGGGCCACACAGGGAACTAACTATGGCTACACCTTC. This sequence encodes CSARATQGTNYGYTF.

V gene TRBV6-6 combines with J gene TRBJ1-2; unclear D gene. Trimming removed 9 bases from V and 4 bases from J, with 12 bases in between. The CDR3 sequence is 12 residues long. Germline V lookup: CDR1 MNHNY, CDR2 SVGAGI (reference sequence). The DNA for the CDR3 is TGTGCCAGTTACGAGGTCCGCTATGGCTACACCTTC. This codes for CASYEVRYGYTF.